This T cell receptor (beta chain) was identified during a study of OX40 agonist ivuxolimab in advanced cancers. Looking at the study overall: At 0.01 to 10 mg/kg, ivuxolimab was administered intravenously to patients every 2 weeks. Checkpoint inhibitors had been given previously to about 38% of patients. Subjects had a mean age of roughly 60 years, with a range of roughly 20 to 79; more than 75% were male.

Clones were sequenced by immunoSEQ multiplex PCR, and TCRdb holds only the in-frame ones, with some missing. The sample has 22,000 or so clones, roughly 78% seen once. Study-level results: At doses 0.1 to 3.0 mg/kg, CD4+ and CD8+ clones expanded.

On this clone: Its antigen remains unknown.

Here the sequenced sample was CD4+ or CD8+ T cells sorted from blood, taken in a trial of the OX40 agonist ivuxolimab. The receptor comes from an adult with an advanced solid tumor such as melanoma, head and neck, liver or kidney cancer.

The CDR3 region has the DNA TGTGCCAGCAACTTGGTCCCCTTCACCGGGACAGAGTTTATCTATGGCTACACCTTC. This sequence encodes CASNLVPFTGTEFIYGYTF. The rearrangement uses TRBV7-6 and TRBJ1-2, with 7 bases aligning to TRBD1. The CDR3 has 19 residues. Germline assignment: CDR1 SGHVS and CDR2 FNYEAQ. J lost 4 bases, V lost 7 bases, and 24 bases had no gene match.